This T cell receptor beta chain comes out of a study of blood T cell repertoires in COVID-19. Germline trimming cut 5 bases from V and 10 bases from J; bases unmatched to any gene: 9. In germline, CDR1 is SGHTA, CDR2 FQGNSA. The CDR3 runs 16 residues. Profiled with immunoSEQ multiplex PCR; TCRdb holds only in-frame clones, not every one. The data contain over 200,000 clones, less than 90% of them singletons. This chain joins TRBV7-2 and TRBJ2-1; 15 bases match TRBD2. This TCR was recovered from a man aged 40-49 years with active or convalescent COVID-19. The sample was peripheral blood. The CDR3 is CASSPGLAGGRREQFF. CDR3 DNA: TGTGCCAGCAGCCCAGGACTAGCGGGGGGGCGGAGGGAGCAGTTCTTC.